A selection of T cell receptor beta chains follows, all from one sample in a study of T cell responses to AZD1222 COVID-19 vaccine. Profiling relied on immunoSEQ multiplex PCR, and the TCRdb table lists in-frame clones only, not all of them. The data show over 100,000 clones, about 93% seen once. Here the sequenced sample was peripheral blood, taken on day 0 of AZD1222 vaccination. All receptors come from an adult in good health. Each CDR3 is given with its conserved first and last residue. Fields, in order: clone size, J gene, V gene, D gene, CDR3 protein, CDR3 DNA. D genes are given only for firm matches. Clone size is given for some rows only: seen once, a few or many times, or a class if the clone is expanded.

size: NA; J: TRBJ2-7; V: TRBV5-6; D: NA; CDR3: CASSEDRFYEQYF; DNA: TGTGCCAGCAGCGAAGACCGATTCTACGAGCAGTACTTC
size: once; J: TRBJ2-1; V: TRBV6-6; D: NA; CDR3: CASGVNEQFF; DNA: TGTGCCAGCGGAGTGAATGAGCAGTTCTTC
size: NA; J: TRBJ1-2; V: TRBV10-3; D: TRBD1; CDR3: CAISEPQTGSGYTF; DNA: TGTGCCATCAGTGAGCCACAGACAGGGAGCGGCTACACCTTC
size: once; J: TRBJ2-2; V: TRBV5-1; D: TRBD1; CDR3: CASSFLWGQGRTGELFF; DNA: TGCGCCAGCAGCTTCCTTTGGGGACAGGGACGGACCGGGGAGCTGTTTTTT
size: NA; J: TRBJ2-3; V: TRBV7-8; D: NA; CDR3: CASSSGGTGLTDTQYF; DNA: TGTGCCAGCAGCTCGGGGGGGACAGGCCTCACAGATACGCAGTATTTT
size: NA; J: TRBJ2-3; V: TRBV6-5; D: NA; CDR3: CASSYGQVASTDTQYF; DNA: TGTGCCAGCAGTTACGGGCAGGTGGCTAGCACAGATACGCAGTATTTT
size: once; J: TRBJ1-1; V: TRBV7-2; D: NA; CDR3: CASSSYHSNLEAFF; DNA: TGTGCCAGCAGCTCCTACCACTCAAACCTCGAAGCTTTCTTT
size: NA; J: TRBJ2-7; V: TRBV7-3; D: NA; CDR3: CASSSELSYEQYF; DNA: TGTGCCAGCAGCTCGGAGCTCTCCTACGAGCAGTACTTC
size: once; J: TRBJ2-7; V: TRBV4-1; D: TRBD2; CDR3: CASSQGVGAGGEEQYF; DNA: TGCGCCAGCAGCCAAGGGGTGGGAGCGGGAGGGGAAGAGCAGTACTTC
size: NA; J: TRBJ2-7; V: TRBV5-6; D: TRBD2; CDR3: CASSPTTSGGLEQYF; DNA: TGTGCCAGCAGCCCGACGACTAGCGGGGGGCTCGAGCAGTACTTC
size: NA; J: TRBJ1-3; V: TRBV12-5; D: NA; CDR3: CASGSHGPNSGNTIYF; DNA: TGTGCTAGTGGTTCACACGGCCCTAACTCTGGAAACACCATATATTTT
size: NA; J: TRBJ2-3; V: TRBV11-2; D: NA; CDR3: CASSLVPSSTDTQYF; DNA: TGTGCCAGCAGCTTAGTTCCTAGCAGCACAGATACGCAGTATTTT
size: medium-sized; J: TRBJ1-2; V: TRBV6-5; D: TRBD1; CDR3: CASSYQGAIGYTF; DNA: TGTGCCAGCAGTTACCAGGGGGCAATTGGCTACACCTTC
size: NA; J: TRBJ2-1; V: TRBV27; D: NA; CDR3: CASSPPSSSASYNEQFF; DNA: TGTGCCAGCAGTCCGCCCTCCTCATCGGCCTCCTACAATGAGCAGTTCTTC
size: NA; J: TRBJ1-2; V: TRBV11-2; D: NA; CDR3: CASSLDHAINYGYTF; DNA: TGTGCCAGCAGCTTAGATCACGCTATTAACTATGGCTACACCTTC
size: NA; J: TRBJ2-6; V: TRBV5-4; D: TRBD1; CDR3: CASSLWGDRSSGANVLTF; DNA: TGTGCCAGCAGCTTGTGGGGGGACAGGAGCTCTGGGGCCAACGTCCTGACTTTC
size: many; J: TRBJ1-4; V: TRBV25-1; D: TRBD1; CDR3: CASSPGQDIEKLFF; DNA: TGTGCCAGCAGCCCGGGACAGGACATTGAAAAACTGTTTTTT
size: NA; J: TRBJ2-3; V: TRBV13; D: TRBD1; CDR3: CASSSTSPGDRPLDTQYF; DNA: TGTGCCAGCAGCTCAACAAGCCCCGGGGACAGGCCCTTGGATACGCAGTATTTT
size: NA; J: TRBJ1-2; V: TRBV6-1; D: NA; CDR3: CASSEQGKYGYTF; DNA: TGTGCCAGCAGTGAACAGGGGAAGTATGGCTACACCTTC
size: NA; J: TRBJ1-1; V: TRBV6-6; D: TRBD1; CDR3: CASSGTGAGGPFGGNTEAFF; DNA: TGTGCCAGCAGCGGGACTGGGGCAGGGGGGCCCTTTGGCGGTAACACTGAAGCTTTCTTT
size: NA; J: TRBJ2-5; V: TRBV27; D: NA; CDR3: CASSPPPQETQYF; DNA: TGTGCCAGCAGTCCTCCTCCCCAAGAGACCCAGTACTTC
size: NA; J: TRBJ2-7; V: TRBV5-1; D: NA; CDR3: CASSLGEPTYEQYF; DNA: TGCGCCAGCAGCTTGGGGGAGCCTACCTACGAGCAGTACTTC
size: few; J: TRBJ2-3; V: TRBV6-4; D: TRBD2; CDR3: CASSDSSGGTDTQYF; DNA: TGTGCCAGCAGTGACTCGAGCGGGGGCACAGATACGCAGTATTTT
size: NA; J: TRBJ2-1; V: TRBV15; D: TRBD2; CDR3: CAPLSTGGRALGNEQFF; DNA: TGTGCACCCCTCTCTACCGGGGGGAGGGCCCTCGGGAATGAGCAGTTCTTC
size: NA; J: TRBJ2-1; V: TRBV9; D: TRBD2; CDR3: CASSSRLLAGYNEQFF; DNA: TGTGCCAGCAGCTCCCGCCTGTTAGCGGGTTACAATGAGCAGTTCTTC
size: NA; J: TRBJ2-2; V: TRBV11-2; D: NA; CDR3: CASSLEMIGKLSGELFF; DNA: TGTGCCAGCAGCTTAGAGATGATAGGCAAATTGTCCGGGGAGCTGTTTTTT
size: NA; J: TRBJ2-6; V: TRBV3-1/TRBV3-2; D: NA; CDR3: CASSRDSSPVLSGANVLTF; DNA: TGTGCCAGCAGCCGCGACAGCAGCCCAGTCCTCTCTGGGGCCAACGTCCTGACTTTC
size: NA; J: TRBJ1-1; V: TRBV28; D: NA; CDR3: CASSLAWWVNTEAFF; DNA: TGTGCCAGCAGTTTGGCTTGGTGGGTGAACACTGAAGCTTTCTTT
size: NA; J: TRBJ1-3; V: TRBV11-2; D: NA; CDR3: CASSVGGRGNTIYF; DNA: TGTGCCAGCAGCGTAGGGGGACGTGGAAACACCATATATTTT
size: NA; J: TRBJ1-1; V: TRBV19; D: NA; CDR3: CASRWGEHTEAFF; DNA: TGTGCCAGTAGATGGGGTGAACACACTGAAGCTTTCTTT
size: NA; J: TRBJ2-1; V: TRBV7-3; D: NA; CDR3: CASSLTPSNEQFF; DNA: TGTGCCAGCAGCTTAACGCCGAGCAATGAGCAGTTCTTC
size: NA; J: TRBJ1-1; V: TRBV29-1; D: NA; CDR3: CSVAPGRTEAFF; DNA: TGCAGCGTTGCTCCAGGGCGGACTGAAGCTTTCTTT
size: once; J: TRBJ2-3; V: TRBV4-1; D: TRBD2; CDR3: CASSQDPPSGRTDTQYF; DNA: TGCGCCAGCAGCCAAGACCCCCCTAGCGGGAGAACAGATACGCAGTATTTT
size: NA; J: TRBJ1-6; V: TRBV7-2; D: NA; CDR3: CASRIKGVRYSPLHF; DNA: TGTGCCAGCAGGATTAAGGGGGTTAGATATTCACCCCTCCACTTT
size: NA; J: TRBJ1-4; V: TRBV6-5; D: NA; CDR3: CASSRDAATNEKLFF; DNA: TGTGCCAGCAGTAGGGACGCCGCAACTAATGAAAAACTGTTTTTT
size: NA; J: TRBJ1-5; V: TRBV27; D: NA; CDR3: CASSLNGDKYQPQHF; DNA: TGTGCCAGCAGTTTAAACGGGGACAAGTATCAGCCCCAGCATTTT
size: NA; J: TRBJ2-5; V: TRBV24-1; D: NA; CDR3: CATSDSTVQETQYF; DNA: TGTGCCACCAGTGATTCGACAGTACAAGAGACCCAGTACTTC
size: few; J: TRBJ2-7; V: TRBV5-4; D: TRBD1; CDR3: CASSLRQGGEQYF; DNA: TGTGCCAGCAGCTTGAGACAGGGGGGCGAGCAGTACTTC
size: NA; J: TRBJ2-1; V: TRBV29-1; D: TRBD2; CDR3: CSVDGEREGGPYNEQFF; DNA: TGCAGCGTTGACGGCGAGCGGGAGGGCGGACCCTACAATGAGCAGTTCTTC
size: once; J: TRBJ1-4; V: TRBV12-3/TRBV12-4; D: NA; CDR3: CASRGNNEKLFF; DNA: TGTGCCAGCAGAGGTAATAATGAAAAACTGTTTTTT
size: NA; J: TRBJ2-1; V: TRBV16; D: NA; CDR3: CASSQSEGNNEQFF; DNA: TGTGCCAGCAGCCAATCGGAGGGCAACAATGAGCAGTTCTTC
size: NA; J: TRBJ1-1; V: TRBV12-3/TRBV12-4; D: TRBD1; CDR3: CASSLAQGAHAFF; DNA: TGTGCCAGCAGTTTAGCACAGGGGGCGCATGCTTTCTTT
size: NA; J: TRBJ1-1; V: TRBV5-1; D: NA; CDR3: CASSLVGQPNTEAFF; DNA: TGCGCCAGCAGCTTGGTTGGCCAGCCGAACACTGAAGCTTTCTTT
size: NA; J: TRBJ2-6; V: TRBV12-3/TRBV12-4; D: NA; CDR3: CASSLDRANVLTF; DNA: TGTGCCAGCAGCCTAGATCGGGCCAACGTCCTGACTTTC
size: NA; J: TRBJ1-2; V: TRBV5-4; D: TRBD1; CDR3: CASTGQPTNYGYTF; DNA: TGTGCCAGCACGGGACAGCCTACTAACTATGGCTACACCTTC
size: NA; J: TRBJ2-5; V: TRBV7-9; D: NA; CDR3: CASSAEGQGLVTQYF; DNA: TGTGCCAGCAGCGCAGAGGGACAAGGCTTAGTCACCCAGTACTTC